This TCR beta chain came from a study of blood T cell repertoires in COVID-19. For the study at large: The United States, Italy and Spain were the sources of the acute and convalescent COVID-19 samples. Sources were T cells, B-cell-depleted T cells, or PBMCs; the material itself was cDNA or gDNA.

As originally analysed: The authors estimated nucleated cell counts from reference gene primer amplification. Using immunoSEQ multiplex PCR, the repertoire was profiled, and TCRdb retains in-frame clones only, with some absent. V and J calls and clone size are given by that table; D and trimming were obtained from the DNA. The table shows approximately 250,000 clones, with approximately 86% occurring only once. Trimming removed 4 bases at V and 1 base at J, with 8 bases between. This CDR3 contains 13 residues. Germline V gene data show CDR1 as SGHNT and CDR2 as YYREEE (reference sequence). This clonotype was sampled from a woman in her 70s with COVID-19, enrolled during active disease. This chain joins TRBV5-4 and TRBJ1-1, with D unresolved. The sequenced material came from peripheral blood. In DNA, the CDR3 is TGTGCCAGCAGCCCCGGAGGGAACACTGAAGCTTTCTTT. This encodes CASSPGGNTEAFF.